The clone carrying this TCR beta chain was recorded at least ten times. Trimming left V 3 bases short and J 4 bases short, with 9 bases between. The CDR3 has 14 residues. The V gene's germline CDR1 is SEHNR and CDR2 FQNEAQ (reference sequence). The sample originates from a study of T cells in Graves' hyperthyroidism and ophthalmopathy. For the study at large: Peripheral blood was collected at initial diagnosis, before any treatment.

Amplification of TCR beta CDR3 regions was performed using RNA transcripts as template. First-round RT-PCR with HTBI primers amplified the TCR CDR3 region. TCRdb reanalysed the multiplex PCR reads using MiXCR and keeps one entry per CDR3 protein. This table has hundreds of thousands of distinct CDR3 sequences, about 20% appearing once. For the diagnoses, clinical symptoms, serum thyroxine and TRAb, thyroid ultrasound and orbital computed tomography were used. The specimen was blood. This sequence was found in a man aged 40-49 years with Graves' ophthalmopathy. This chain links TRBV7-9 with TRBJ2-2, with D maybe TRBD2 (6 bases). CDR3 residues: CASSFAGSTGELFF. CDR3 bases: TGTGCCAGCAGCTTCGCGGGGTCCACCGGGGAGCTGTTTTTT.